This passage covers 21 T cell receptor beta chains from one sample sequenced in a study of blood T cell repertoires in COVID-19. Clones were read by immunoSEQ multiplex PCR, and TCRdb kept only the in-frame ones, dropping some. Seen here are 62,000 or so clones, roughly nine tenths observed once, and the top ten hold about 7.4%. The material sequenced was peripheral blood. The receptors originated from a man between 45 and 60 years old with active COVID-19.

The chain is built from TRBV19 and TRBJ2-7; TRBD2 agrees at 10 bases. The germline gives CDR1 LNHDA, CDR2 SQIVND (reference sequence). J gave up 4 bases and V 6 bases, and 3 bases lay outside the gene matches. The CDR3 has 13 residues. CDR3 loop: CASSQTSGYEQYF. The DNA of the CDR3 is TGTGCCAGTAGCCAGACTAGCGGGTACGAGCAGTACTTC.

This sequence joins TRBV12-3 or TRBV12-4 and TRBJ2-4, with 9 positions matching TRBD1. The junction had 6 bases not matched to a gene; V was cut back by 7 bases and J by 8 bases. The CDR3 consists of 13 residues. The CDR3 sequence is CASKGTGTYIQYF. DNA of the CDR3: TGTGCCAGCAAGGGGACAGGGACTTACATTCAGTACTTC.

The chain is built from TRBV6-5 and TRBJ2-7; D is unresolved. Germline V gene sequence: CDR1 MNHEY, CDR2 SVGAGI. This CDR3 comprises 13 residues. The germline V and J ends were trimmed by 5 bases and 2 bases, with 10 bases remaining between them. CDR3 sequence (DNA): TGTGCCAGCAGTCCTGACACCGCCTACGAGCAGTACTTC. Translation gives CASSPDTAYEQYF.

The chain joins TRBV11-2 to TRBJ2-1; 14 bases line up with TRBD2. Germline-derived CDR1 and CDR2 are SGHAT and FQNNGV. CDR3 length: 16 residues. J was trimmed by 7 bases and V by 5 bases; bases with no gene match: 7. The CDR3 DNA follows: TGTGCCAGCAGCCCTACGACTAGCGGGGGGGGAAATGAGCAGTTCTTC. Protein sequence: CASSPTTSGGGNEQFF. Drawing the rest from reference TRBV11-2 and TRBJ2-1, the complete variable domain is EAGVAQSPRYKIIEKRQSVAFWCNPISGHATLYWYQQILGQGPKLLIQFQNNGVVDDSQLPKDRFSAERLKGVDSTLKIQPAKLEDSAVYLCASSPTTSGGGNEQFFGPGTRLTVL.

The V and J genes are TRBV5-4 and TRBJ1-1; possibly TRBD1 for D (5 bases). There are 13 residues in the CDR3. The V end lost 5 bases, the J end lost 6 bases, and 14 bases lay between the germline ends. CDR1 is SGHNT, CDR2 YYREEE, per germline (reference sequence). CDR3 sequence (DNA): TGTGCCAGCAGTCTCTGGGGACTCGCTGAAGCTTTCTTT. Translated: CASSLWGLAEAFF.

The rearrangement uses TRBV12-5 and TRBJ2-1, with 9 bases that match TRBD2. Per germline, CDR1 LGHNT and CDR2 FRNRAP. The V segment lost 0 bases and the J segment 0 bases; nucleotides outside the gene matches: 6. This CDR3 is built from 18 residues. The CDR3 DNA reads as TGTGCTAGTGGTTTGGTACTCCTAGCGGGGTTCTCCTACAATGAGCAGTTCTTC. This gives the protein CASGLVLLAGFSYNEQFF.

The V and J genes are TRBV11-2 and TRBJ2-1; D is ambiguous. The germline V gene encodes CDR1 SGHAT and CDR2 FQNNGV. Deletions cut 5 bases from V and 6 bases from J, with 5 bases between. The CDR3 is 11 residues long. The CDR3 DNA is TGTGCCAGCAGCCTTTCCAATGAGCAGTTCTTC. This encodes CASSLSNEQFF. Drawing the rest from reference TRBV11-2 and TRBJ2-1, the complete variable domain is EAGVAQSPRYKIIEKRQSVAFWCNPISGHATLYWYQQILGQGPKLLIQFQNNGVVDDSQLPKDRFSAERLKGVDSTLKIQPAKLEDSAVYLCASSLSNEQFFGPGTRLTVL.

The chain employs TRBV6-6 and TRBJ2-7, with a weak D call TRBD2 (6 bases). The CDR3 runs to 15 residues. Trimming shortened V by 6 bases and J by 0 bases, and 15 bases separated the two germline ends. Germline loops: CDR1 MNHNY, CDR2 SVGAGI (reference sequence). The CDR3 sequence is CASSPLAPSSYEQYF. The CDR3 nucleotides are TGTGCCAGCAGCCCCCTAGCGCCGAGCTCCTACGAGCAGTACTTC.

V is TRBV3-1 (or the pseudogene TRBV3-2) and J is TRBJ2-4; 10 bases line up with TRBD2. CDR1 is LGHDT and CDR2 is YNNKEL in the germline V gene (reference sequence). CDR3 size: 17 residues. V was clipped by 0 bases and J by 2 bases; unmatched bases: 4. CDR3 DNA sequence: TGTGCCAGCAGCCAAGAAGCGGGGGGGATTTCCAAAAACATTCAGTACTTC. As protein: CASSQEAGGISKNIQYF.

This clone was picked up a small number of times. This sequence joins TRBV5-1 and TRBJ1-2; D is undetermined. V gave up 0 bases and J gave up 2 bases, with 5 bases separating them. The CDR3 is 13 amino acids. Germline CDR1 SGHRS, CDR2 YFSETQ. For the CDR3, the DNA is TGCGCCAGCAGCTTGGAACAGAACTATGGCTACACCTTC. This sequence encodes CASSLEQNYGYTF.

This clone was seen just once. The chain combines TRBV10-2 with TRBJ2-3; D ambiguous. Germline V gene sequence: CDR1 WSHSY, CDR2 SAAADI. The CDR3 has 13 amino acids. V was clipped by 6 bases and J by 4 bases, with 11 bases between them. The CDR3 loop is CASRAQLADTQYF. CDR3 DNA sequence: TGCGCCAGCAGAGCGCAGCTAGCAGATACGCAGTATTTT.

The gene calls are TRBV6-6 and TRBJ1-1; a possible D gene is TRBD1 (5 bases). Germline V gene data show CDR1 as MNHNY and CDR2 as SVGAGI (reference sequence). The CDR3 contains 17 residues. Trimming removed 5 bases at V and 11 bases at J, with 30 bases between. The CDR3 DNA follows: TGTGCCAGCAGTCCAAAGGGCGTTCTCGGTCCAGGGCTTACTGCTTTCTTT. It yields the protein CASSPKGVLGPGLTAFF.

The chain couples TRBV12-3 or TRBV12-4 to TRBJ1-5, with a weak D call TRBD1 (5 bases). Trimming cost V 0 bases and J 11 bases, with 11 bases left between them. This CDR3 has 13 amino acids. The CDR3 bases are TGTGCCAGCAGTTTAGCGGGGCGCAACGCCCAGCATTTT. Translated, it gives CASSLAGRNAQHF.

This clone has a handful of counts. The chain uses TRBV6-1 and TRBJ2-1; a possible D gene is TRBD1 (6 bases). The CDR3 covers 17 residues. V dropped 4 bases and J dropped 8 bases, with 24 bases sitting between them. Per germline, CDR1 MNHNS and CDR2 SASEGT. The DNA of the CDR3 is TGTGCCAGCAGTGGGACCGCACAGGGTTACGAAGTCGATGAGCAGTTCTTC. Its translation is CASSGTAQGYEVDEQFF.

The genes are TRBV6-6 and TRBJ1-6, with D uncertain. V was pared by 2 bases and J by 8 bases, with 4 bases between. The germline V gene has CDR1 MNHNY and CDR2 SVGAGI (reference sequence). This CDR3 is 12 amino acids long. For the CDR3, the DNA is TGTGCCAGCAGTTACCCTGATTCACCCCTCCACTTT. Amino acids: CASSYPDSPLHF.

The rearrangement links TRBV6-5 to TRBJ2-2; the match to TRBD2 covers 7 bases. CDR1 and CDR2 (germline): MNHEY, SVGAGI. V dropped 6 bases and J dropped 6; count of bases not matched to a gene: 7. The length of the CDR3 is 14 residues. In DNA, the CDR3 is TGTGCCAGCAGGCCCACTAGCGCCCCCGGGGAGCTGTTTTTT. Residues: CASRPTSAPGELFF.

This chain uses TRBV7-2 with TRBJ1-2, with TRBD1 matching 11 bases. V lost 2 bases, J lost 7 bases, and 6 bases stayed unmatched. The CDR3 totals 15 residues. Germline assignment: CDR1 SGHTA and CDR2 FQGNSA. CDR3 sequence reads: CASSLLGQGASGYTF. For the CDR3, the DNA is TGTGCCAGCAGCTTACTTGGACAGGGGGCTTCTGGCTACACCTTC.

CDR3 bases: TGCAGTGCTCGAGCGGGTCGGGAAGCTTTCTTT. It encodes CSARAGREAFF. The rearrangement links TRBV20-1 to TRBJ1-1; D remains ambiguous. The germline CDR1 and CDR2 sequences are DFQATT and SNEGSKA (reference sequence). V lost 5 bases to trimming and J lost 8 bases, with 12 bases between them. The CDR3 has 11 amino acids.

V is TRBV18 and J is TRBJ1-6; 11 nucleotides match TRBD1. The CDR3 is 14 amino acids. The J segment lost 8 bases and the V segment lost 3 bases, leaving 0 bases of the junction unmatched. Germline V gene data show CDR1 as KGHSH and CDR2 as LQKENI. The CDR3 DNA reads as TGTGCCAGCTCACCGGGACAGGGGGATTCACCCCTCCACTTT. Translation: CASSPGQGDSPLHF.

V and J are TRBV11-3 and TRBJ2-3, with D possibly being TRBD1 (6 bases). The V and J ends lost 4 bases and 4 bases respectively, with 9 bases between them. Germline values: CDR1 SGHNT, CDR2 YENEEA. CDR3 length equals 13 residues. The CDR3 is CASSSRGADTQYF. DNA of the CDR3: TGTGCCAGCAGCTCCAGGGGTGCAGATACGCAGTATTTT. Looking up the rest from reference TRBV11-3 and TRBJ2-3 gives the full variable domain: EAGVVQSPRYKIIEKKQPVAFWCNPISGHNTLYWYLQNLGQGPELLIRYENEEAVDDSQLPKDRFSAERLKGVDSTLKIQPAELGDSAVYLCASSSRGADTQYFGPGTRLTVL.

The chain joins TRBV6-2 or TRBV6-3 to TRBJ2-6; TRBD2 matches 7 bases. The J segment lost 3 bases and the V segment lost 1 base, leaving 3 bases of the junction unmatched. This CDR3 has 16 residues. Germline lookup yields CDR1 MNHEY and CDR2 SVGEGT. This CDR3 reads CASSYWGGFGANVLTF. The CDR3 DNA reads TGTGCCAGCAGTTACTGGGGGGGTTTTGGGGCCAACGTCCTGACTTTC.